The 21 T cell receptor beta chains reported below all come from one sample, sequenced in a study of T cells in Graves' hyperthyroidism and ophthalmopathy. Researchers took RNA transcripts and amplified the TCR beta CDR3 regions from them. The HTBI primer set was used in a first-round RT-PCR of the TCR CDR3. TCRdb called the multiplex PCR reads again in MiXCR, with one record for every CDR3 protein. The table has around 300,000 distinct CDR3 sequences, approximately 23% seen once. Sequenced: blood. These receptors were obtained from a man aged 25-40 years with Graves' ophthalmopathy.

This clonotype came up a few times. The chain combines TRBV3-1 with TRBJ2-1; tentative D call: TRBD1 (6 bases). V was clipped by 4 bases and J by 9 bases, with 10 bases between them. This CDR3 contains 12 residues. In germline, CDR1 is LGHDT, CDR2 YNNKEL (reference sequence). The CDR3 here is CASSPTGFEQFF. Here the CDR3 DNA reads TGTGCCAGCAGCCCTACAGGGTTTGAGCAGTTCTTC.

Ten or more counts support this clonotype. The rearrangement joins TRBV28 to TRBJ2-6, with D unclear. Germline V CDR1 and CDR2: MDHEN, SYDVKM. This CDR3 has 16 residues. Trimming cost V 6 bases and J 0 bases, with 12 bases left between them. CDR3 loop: CASRDPSSSGANVLTF. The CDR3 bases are TGTGCCAGCAGGGACCCTTCGTCCTCTGGGGCCAACGTCCTGACTTTC. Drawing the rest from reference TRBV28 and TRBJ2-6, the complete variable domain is DVKVTQSSRYLVKRTGEKVFLECVQDMDHENMFWYRQDPGLGLRLIYFSYDVKMKEKGDIPEGYSVSREKKERFSLILESASTNQTSMYLCASRDPSSSGANVLTFGAGSRLTVL.

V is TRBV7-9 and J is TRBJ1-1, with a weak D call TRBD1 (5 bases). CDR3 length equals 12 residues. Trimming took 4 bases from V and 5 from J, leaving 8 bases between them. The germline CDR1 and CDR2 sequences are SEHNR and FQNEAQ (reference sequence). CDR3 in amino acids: CASSSQGTEAFF. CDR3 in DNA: TGTGCCAGCAGCTCCCAGGGAACTGAAGCTTTCTTT.

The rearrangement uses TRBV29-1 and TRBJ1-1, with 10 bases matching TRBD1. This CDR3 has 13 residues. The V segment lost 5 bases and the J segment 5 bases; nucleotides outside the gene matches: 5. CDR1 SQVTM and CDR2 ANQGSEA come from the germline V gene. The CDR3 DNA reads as TGCAGCGTTAGACAGGGGGCGGGTACTGAAGCTTTCTTT. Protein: CSVRQGAGTEAFF.

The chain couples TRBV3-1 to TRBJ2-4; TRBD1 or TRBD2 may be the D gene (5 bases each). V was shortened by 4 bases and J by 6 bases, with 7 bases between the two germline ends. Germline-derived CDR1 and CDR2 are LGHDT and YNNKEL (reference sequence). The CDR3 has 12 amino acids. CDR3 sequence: CASSPGTNIQYF. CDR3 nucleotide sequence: TGTGCCAGCAGCCCTGGGACAAACATTCAGTACTTC.

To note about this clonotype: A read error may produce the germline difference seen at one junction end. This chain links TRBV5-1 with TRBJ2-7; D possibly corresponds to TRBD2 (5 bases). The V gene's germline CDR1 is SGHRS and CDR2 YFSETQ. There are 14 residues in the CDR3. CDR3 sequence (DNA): TGTGCCAGCAGCTTGCAAGCGGTTACCTACGAGCAGTACTTC. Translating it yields CASSLQAVTYEQYF.

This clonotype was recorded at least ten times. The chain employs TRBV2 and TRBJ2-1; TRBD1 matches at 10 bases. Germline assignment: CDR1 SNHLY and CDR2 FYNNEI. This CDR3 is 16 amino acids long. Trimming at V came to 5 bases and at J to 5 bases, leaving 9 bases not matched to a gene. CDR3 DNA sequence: TGTGCCAGCAGTCATCTCCGGGACAGGGGTCACAATGAGCAGTTCTTC. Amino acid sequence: CASSHLRDRGHNEQFF.

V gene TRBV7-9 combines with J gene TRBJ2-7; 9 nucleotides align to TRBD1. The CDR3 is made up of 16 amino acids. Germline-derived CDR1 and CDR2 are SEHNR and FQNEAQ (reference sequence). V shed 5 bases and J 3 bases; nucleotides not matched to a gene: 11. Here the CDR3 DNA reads TGTGCCAGCAGCCAAACACTAGACAGGGGGGACTACGAGCAGTACTTC. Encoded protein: CASSQTLDRGDYEQYF. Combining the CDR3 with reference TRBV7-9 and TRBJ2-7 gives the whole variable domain DTGVSQNPRHKITKRGQNVTFRCDPISEHNRLYWYRQTLGQGPEFLTYFQNEAQLEKSRLLSDRFSAERPKGSFSTLEIQRTEQGDSAMYLCASSQTLDRGDYEQYFGPGTRLTVT.

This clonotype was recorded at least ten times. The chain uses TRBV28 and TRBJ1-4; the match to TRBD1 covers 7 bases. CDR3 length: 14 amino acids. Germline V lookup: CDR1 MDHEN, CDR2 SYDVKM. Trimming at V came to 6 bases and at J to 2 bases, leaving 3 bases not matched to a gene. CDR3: CASRSGGTNEKLFF. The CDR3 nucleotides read TGTGCCAGCAGATCAGGGGGGACTAATGAAAAACTGTTTTTT.

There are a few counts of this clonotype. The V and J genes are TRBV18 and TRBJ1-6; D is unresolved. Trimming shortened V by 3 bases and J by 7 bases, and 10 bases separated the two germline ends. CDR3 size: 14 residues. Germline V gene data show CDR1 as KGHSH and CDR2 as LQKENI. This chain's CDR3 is CASSPGQFNSPLHF. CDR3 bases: TGTGCCAGCTCACCCGGCCAGTTCAATTCACCCCTCCACTTT.

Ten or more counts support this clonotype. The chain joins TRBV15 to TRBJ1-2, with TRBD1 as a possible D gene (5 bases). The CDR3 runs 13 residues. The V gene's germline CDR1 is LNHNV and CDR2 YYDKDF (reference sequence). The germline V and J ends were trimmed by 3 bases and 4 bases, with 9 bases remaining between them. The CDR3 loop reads CATSSRDGYGYTF. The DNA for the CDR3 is TGTGCCACCAGCAGCCGGGACGGCTATGGCTACACCTTC.

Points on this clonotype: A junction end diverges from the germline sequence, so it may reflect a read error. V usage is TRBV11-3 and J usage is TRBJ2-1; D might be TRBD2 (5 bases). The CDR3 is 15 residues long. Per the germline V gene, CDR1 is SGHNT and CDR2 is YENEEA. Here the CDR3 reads CTSSPSGGRFNEQFF. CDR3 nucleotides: TGTACCAGCAGCCCCAGTGGCGGGCGATTCAATGAGCAGTTCTTC.

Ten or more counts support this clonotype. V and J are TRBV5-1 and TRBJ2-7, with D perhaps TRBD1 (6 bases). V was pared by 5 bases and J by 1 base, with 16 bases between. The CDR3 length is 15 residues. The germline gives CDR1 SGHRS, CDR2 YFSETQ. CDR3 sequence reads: CASSLGAQGSYEQYF. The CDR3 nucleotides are TGCGCCAGCAGTCTCGGGGCCCAGGGGTCCTACGAGCAGTACTTC.

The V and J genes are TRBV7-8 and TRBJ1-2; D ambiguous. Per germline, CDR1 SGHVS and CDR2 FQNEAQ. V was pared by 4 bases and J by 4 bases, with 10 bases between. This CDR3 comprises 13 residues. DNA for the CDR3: TGTGCCAGCAGCTCCGGAGGGATCTATGGCTACACCTTC. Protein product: CASSSGGIYGYTF.

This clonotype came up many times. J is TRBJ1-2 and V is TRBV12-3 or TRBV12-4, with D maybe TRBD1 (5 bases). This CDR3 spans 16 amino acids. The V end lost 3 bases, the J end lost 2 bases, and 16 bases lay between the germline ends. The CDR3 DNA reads TGTGCCAGCAGTTTTTTGGTTGGGGGGGAAAACTATGGCTACACCTTC. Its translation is CASSFLVGGENYGYTF.

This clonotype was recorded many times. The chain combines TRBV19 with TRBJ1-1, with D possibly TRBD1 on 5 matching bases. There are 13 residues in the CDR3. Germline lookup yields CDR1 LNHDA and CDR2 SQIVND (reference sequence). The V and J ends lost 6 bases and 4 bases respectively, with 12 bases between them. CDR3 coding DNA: TGTGCCAGTAGCGGGGACGGGATCACTGAAGCTTTCTTT. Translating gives CASSGDGITEAFF.

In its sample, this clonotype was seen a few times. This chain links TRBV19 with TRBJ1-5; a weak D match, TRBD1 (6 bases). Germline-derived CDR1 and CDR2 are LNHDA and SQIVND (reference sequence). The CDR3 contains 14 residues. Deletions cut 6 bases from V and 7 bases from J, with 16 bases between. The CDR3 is CASSSPHRDQPQHF. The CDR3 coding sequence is TGTGCCAGTAGCTCCCCCCACAGGGACCAGCCCCAGCATTTT.

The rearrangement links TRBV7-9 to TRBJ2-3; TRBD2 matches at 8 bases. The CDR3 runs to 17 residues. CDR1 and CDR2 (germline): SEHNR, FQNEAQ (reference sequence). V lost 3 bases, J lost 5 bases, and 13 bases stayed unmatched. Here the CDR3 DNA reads TGTGCCAGCAGCTTGGGGGGCCCGGGAGGGCCGGGAGATACGCAGTATTTT. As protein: CASSLGGPGGPGDTQYF.

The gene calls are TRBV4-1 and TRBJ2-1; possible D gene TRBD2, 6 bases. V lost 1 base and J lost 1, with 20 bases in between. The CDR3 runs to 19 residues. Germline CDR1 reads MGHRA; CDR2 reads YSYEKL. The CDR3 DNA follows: TGCGCCAGCAGCCAAGTAATTGGCGGGATACGAGGTTCCTACAATGAGCAGTTCTTC. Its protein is CASSQVIGGIRGSYNEQFF.

CDR3 in DNA: TGTGCCAGCATGATGGATACGCAGTATTTT. It yields the protein CASMMDTQYF. The chain couples TRBV28 to TRBJ2-3, with D hard to call. The CDR3 length is 10 residues. Germline CDR1 and CDR2: MDHEN and SYDVKM. The V gene lost 7 bases and the J gene lost 6 bases, with 5 bases spanning the gap.

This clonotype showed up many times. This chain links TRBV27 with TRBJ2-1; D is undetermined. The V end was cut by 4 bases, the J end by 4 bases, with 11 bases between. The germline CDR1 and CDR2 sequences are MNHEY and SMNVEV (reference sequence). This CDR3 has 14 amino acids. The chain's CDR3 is CASSYRTAYNEQFF. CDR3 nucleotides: TGTGCCAGCAGTTATAGGACCGCTTACAATGAGCAGTTCTTC.